Listed here is a single T cell receptor beta chain. Its antigen is unidentified. Germline CDR1 and CDR2: SGHDT and YYEEEE. The CDR3 loop spans 15 amino acids. V dropped 4 bases and J dropped 1; count of bases not matched to a gene: 2. Amplification of TCR beta CDR3 regions was performed using RNA transcripts as template. Carried out on the TCR CDR3, a first-round RT-PCR used the HTBI primer set. TCRdb recomputed calls from the multiplex PCR reads with MiXCR, one row per CDR3 protein. The data hold over 250,000 distinct CDR3 sequences, with approximately 15% observed a single time. The data stem from a study of T cells in Graves' hyperthyroidism and ophthalmopathy. Across the whole study: At the time of initial diagnosis and before any treatment, peripheral blood was collected. Study-level points and caveats: Most expanded thyroid clonotypes above 0.001 also appeared in blood.

The clonotype originates from a woman between 40 and 55 years old with Graves' ophthalmopathy. The gene calls are TRBV5-6 and TRBJ2-3; 11 positions match TRBD2. Sequencing used blood. The CDR3 is CASSQLAGGTDTQYF. CDR3 nucleotide sequence: TGTGCCAGCAGCCAACTAGCGGGAGGCACAGATACGCAGTATTTT.